This T cell receptor (beta chain) comes out of a study of blood T cell repertoires in COVID-19. The CDR3 spans 12 residues. The germline V gene has CDR1 MDHEN and CDR2 SYDVKM. V was pared by 8 bases and J by 5 bases, with 12 bases between. Data came from immunoSEQ multiplex PCR; TCRdb stores just in-frame clones and leaves some out. The sample has 290,000 or so clones, about nine tenths seen once. What was sequenced was PBMCs or T cells enriched from blood (not recorded which). This clonotype was obtained from a woman younger than 45 who had recovered from COVID-19. V usage is TRBV28 and J usage is TRBJ1-2; weak D call: TRBD1 (5 bases). CDR3 in DNA: TGTGCCAGCGCGGGGGAGGTTTATGGCTACACCTTC. Protein product: CASAGEVYGYTF.